These 20 T cell receptor beta chains were all obtained from the same sample, sequenced in a study of T cell repertoires in cytomegalovirus infection. The antigens for these receptors are not known. TCRdb analysed the reads with MiXCR anew, one entry per CDR3 protein. The sample holds 570,000 or so distinct CDR3 sequences; just under 40% are singletons and the top ten take about half. The sequences come from cultured PBMCs, collected from culture after CMV antigen stimulation. The receptors shown here come from a human donor in good health (CMV status not recorded). Some clones in this sample may be carry-over from other donors' samples.

This chain links TRBV12-3 or TRBV12-4 with TRBJ2-7; D not certain. The length of the CDR3 is 14 residues. V gave up 5 bases and J gave up 9 bases, with 20 bases separating them. CDR3 sequence (DNA): TGTGCCAGCAGTCTCGACAAGGCTCCGGTTCGGCAGTACTTC. Its translation is CASSLDKAPVRQYF.

The V and J genes are TRBV12-3 or TRBV12-4 and TRBJ2-2; unclear D gene. CDR3 size: 11 residues. Trimming stripped 8 bases from V and 6 bases from J, with 7 bases between. The CDR3 sequence: CASATSGELFF. Written as DNA, the CDR3 is TGTGCCAGCGCCACTTCCGGGGAGCTGTTTTTT.

Details on this clonotype: This sequence may be a read error, since a much larger clone differs from it by one base. This chain connects TRBV7-2 to TRBJ2-7; 9 nucleotides match TRBD2. J lost 3 bases, V lost 5 bases, and 11 bases had no gene match. The CDR3 is made up of 16 amino acids. Germline assignment: CDR1 SGHTA and CDR2 FQGNSA. The DNA of the CDR3 is TGTGCCAGCAGCCGGGGGAGTGTAGCGGGGGACTACGAGCAGTACTTC. Its protein is CASSRGSVAGDYEQYF.

The rearrangement uses TRBV25-1 and TRBJ2-7; D is possibly TRBD2 (7 bases). The germline V gene encodes CDR1 MGHDK and CDR2 SYGVNS. V lost 4 bases and J lost 4, with 17 bases in between. The CDR3 is 15 residues long. The CDR3 sequence is CASSAAWGGPYEQYF. CDR3 nucleotide sequence: TGTGCCAGCAGTGCCGCTTGGGGGGGCCCGTACGAGCAGTACTTC.

In its sample, this clonotype was seen many times. The CDR3 nucleotides are TGTGCCAGCGCCTTGACGGGTCAGAATTCACCCCTCCACTTT. Its protein product is CASALTGQNSPLHF. V usage is TRBV7-2 and J usage is TRBJ1-6, with unresolved D. The V end was cut by 8 bases, the J end by 7 bases, with 15 bases between. The CDR3 is 14 amino acids. CDR1 and CDR2 (germline): SGHTA, FQGNSA.

This clonotype has only a few counts. This sequence joins TRBV20-1 and TRBJ1-1; D uncertain. Trimming shortened V by 6 bases and J by 6 bases, and 8 bases separated the two germline ends. Per germline, CDR1 DFQATT and CDR2 SNEGSKA (reference sequence). There are 10 residues in the CDR3. The CDR3 DNA reads as TGCAGTGCCCCGTTTTCTGAAGCTTTCTTT. It encodes CSAPFSEAFF.

In its sample, this clonotype was seen a few times. V and J are TRBV7-6 and TRBJ2-2; either TRBD1 or TRBD2 may fit D (5 bases each). Germline V CDR1 and CDR2: SGHVS, FNYEAQ. V was clipped by 4 bases and J by 3 bases, with 21 bases between them. The length of the CDR3 is 18 residues. CDR3 nucleotide sequence: TGTGCCAGCAGCTCCAGGGATACCGGGACCATTCACACCGGGGAGCTGTTTTTT. It specifies CASSSRDTGTIHTGELFF.

Comment on this clonotype: Mismatch with germline at one junction end may stem from a read error. V and J are TRBV4-1 and TRBJ2-1; TRBD1 is a possible D gene (6 bases). Germline CDR1 MGHRA, CDR2 YSYEKL. CDR3 length equals 16 residues. The CDR3 nucleotides are TGTGCCAGCAGCTCTATAGCAGGGGCGAGATACAATGAGCAGTTCTTC. Residues: CASSSIAGARYNEQFF.

The V and J genes are TRBV4-1 and TRBJ2-4; D uncertain. Trimming pared 0 bases from V and 1 base from J, leaving 19 bases between. The germline gives CDR1 MGHRA, CDR2 YSYEKL. The CDR3 spans 19 residues. CDR3 in amino acids: CASSQDWGLLTIAKNIQYF. Here the CDR3 DNA reads TGCGCCAGCAGCCAAGATTGGGGTCTTTTAACTATTGCCAAAAACATTCAGTACTTC.

This clonotype was seen at least ten times. This chain uses TRBV7-2 with TRBJ2-1; D is perhaps TRBD2 (6 bases). The germline V gene has CDR1 SGHTA and CDR2 FQGNSA. The CDR3 covers 13 residues. Trimming pared 4 bases from V and 5 bases from J, leaving 9 bases between. The CDR3 loop is CASSSLADNEQFF. Written as DNA, the CDR3 is TGTGCCAGCAGCTCCTTAGCGGACAATGAGCAGTTCTTC. The whole variable domain, filled in from reference TRBV7-2 and TRBJ2-1, reads GAGVSQSPSNKVTEKGKDVELRCDPISGHTALYWYRQSLGQGLEFLIYFQGNSAPDKSGLPSDRFSAERTGGSVSTLTIQRTQQEDSAVYLCASSSLADNEQFFGPGTRLTVL.

This clonotype was observed a handful of times. The chain joins TRBV7-9 to TRBJ2-7; 8 positions agree with TRBD2. Germline values: CDR1 SEHNR, CDR2 FQNEAQ (reference sequence). This CDR3 spans 18 amino acids. J was trimmed by 6 bases and V by 5 bases; bases with no gene match: 21. CDR3 region: CASSEALLGREVPGEQYF. Here the CDR3 DNA reads TGTGCCAGCAGCGAAGCCCTTCTTGGGCGGGAGGTACCCGGCGAGCAGTACTTC.

This clonotype was found a few times. The chain has TRBV2 and TRBJ1-1; no firm D call. CDR3 length: 12 amino acids. With 7 bases removed from V and 0 bases from J, the gap between germline ends came to 6 bases. Germline V gene sequence: CDR1 SNHLY, CDR2 FYNNEI. As DNA, the CDR3 is TGTGCCAGCACTGTGATGAACACTGAAGCTTTCTTT. Protein: CASTVMNTEAFF.

The rearrangement joins TRBV28 to TRBJ2-3; D not resolved. Trimming took off 3 bases at V and 2 bases at J, with 12 bases between the two ends. The CDR3 is 15 residues long. Germline CDR1 reads MDHEN; CDR2 reads SYDVKM. The CDR3 is CASSFIQTPTDTQYF. Written as DNA, the CDR3 is TGTGCCAGCAGTTTCATACAGACTCCCACAGATACGCAGTATTTT.

This clonotype has more than one count but fewer than ten. The chain employs TRBV6-1 and TRBJ1-2, with no clear D. The CDR3 is made up of 13 amino acids. CDR1 is MNHNS and CDR2 is SASEGT in the germline V gene. Deletions cut 7 bases from V and 4 bases from J, with 13 bases between. The CDR3 DNA is TGTGCCAGCACCCGAGAACCGGGCTATGGCTACACCTTC. Amino acid sequence: CASTREPGYGYTF.

V usage is TRBV27 and J usage is TRBJ1-5; a possible D gene is TRBD1 (6 bases). The CDR3 loop spans 15 amino acids. Between the trimmed V and J ends, which lost 4 bases and 4 bases, there was a span of 14 bases. Germline V lookup: CDR1 MNHEY, CDR2 SMNVEV (reference sequence). In DNA, the CDR3 is TGTGCCAGCAGTTGGGGGCCCAGGGGAAATCAGCCCCAGCATTTT. The encoded protein is CASSWGPRGNQPQHF.

J is TRBJ2-1 and V is TRBV7-9, with 9 positions matching TRBD2. Germline lookup yields CDR1 SEHNR and CDR2 FQNEAQ (reference sequence). J gave up 9 bases and V 5 bases, and 11 bases lay outside the gene matches. The CDR3 consists of 15 residues. The DNA for the CDR3 is TGTGCCAGCAGCGTGACTAGCGGATCAACGTCTGAGCAGTTCTTC. Translation: CASSVTSGSTSEQFF. The variable domain in full, with the rest retrieved from reference TRBV7-9 and TRBJ2-1, is DTGVSQNPRHKITKRGQNVTFRCDPISEHNRLYWYRQTLGQGPEFLTYFQNEAQLEKSRLLSDRFSAERPKGSFSTLEIQRTEQGDSAMYLCASSVTSGSTSEQFFGPGTRLTVL.

The chain uses TRBV2 and TRBJ2-3; D might be TRBD2 (6 bases). V lost 7 bases, J lost 3 bases, and 14 bases lay in between. CDR3 length: 14 amino acids. Germline lookup yields CDR1 SNHLY and CDR2 FYNNEI. CDR3 protein: CASIEVADTDTQYF. CDR3 in DNA: TGTGCCAGCATAGAGGTAGCGGATACAGATACGCAGTATTTT.

This clonotype occurred a few times. The chain combines TRBV12-3 or TRBV12-4 with TRBJ2-1; D remains unclear. The CDR3 is 15 amino acids. Trimming took off 5 bases at V and 6 bases at J, with 17 bases between the two ends. CDR3 loop: CASSRLERPLNEQFF. CDR3 nucleotide sequence: TGTGCCAGCAGTCGACTTGAACGACCCCTCAATGAGCAGTTCTTC.

This rearrangement joins TRBV5-4 to TRBJ1-6; the match to TRBD1 covers 7 bases. CDR1 is SGHNT and CDR2 is YYREEE in the germline V gene (reference sequence). This CDR3 has 16 amino acids. The junction had 13 bases not matched to a gene; V was cut back by 4 bases and J by 9 bases. This CDR3 reads CASSTGQAGRGSPLHF. The CDR3 nucleotides are TGTGCCAGCAGCACCGGACAGGCGGGACGGGGTTCACCCCTCCACTTT. Together with reference TRBV5-4 and TRBJ1-6, the CDR3 gives the full variable domain: ETGVTQSPTHLIKTRGQQVTLRCSSQSGHNTVSWYQQALGQGPQFIFQYYREEENGRGNFPPRFSGLQFPNYSSELNVNALELDDSALYLCASSTGQAGRGSPLHFGNGTRLTVT.

V gene TRBV12-5 combines with J gene TRBJ2-1; 10 nucleotides match TRBD2. V dropped 3 bases and J dropped 12; count of bases not matched to a gene: 5. CDR3 size: 13 residues. The germline V gene has CDR1 LGHNT and CDR2 FRNRAP. In DNA, the CDR3 is TGTGCTAGTGGTTTCCCTAGCGGGGGCGGGCAGTTCTTC. Translating gives CASGFPSGGGQFF.